Each of the 32 T cell receptor beta chains below was sequenced from the same sample in a study of a mutant IDH1 vaccine in newly diagnosed glioma. Libraries were prepared by immunoSEQ multiplex PCR; TCRdb keeps only in-frame clonotypes and omits some of them. The sample holds around 92,000 clones, about four fifths seen once. Time point defined: baseline, week 1 (first vaccination visit). As for treatment: pre-vaccination baseline after standard-of-care therapy. The specimen was PBMCs, collected from a glioma patient treated with radiotherapy, temozolomide or both. The origin of the receptors is a woman aged 45 to 65 with glioma.

This chain connects TRBV7-9 to TRBJ1-1, with D hard to call. In germline, CDR1 is SEHNR, CDR2 FQNEAQ (reference sequence). V lost 1 base to trimming and J lost 0 bases, with 9 bases between them. The CDR3 consists of 15 residues. In DNA form, the CDR3 reads TGTGCCAGCAGCTTAGGGGGTACCTTGAACACTGAAGCTTTCTTT. Amino acid sequence: CASSLGGTLNTEAFF.

The gene calls are TRBV7-6 and TRBJ1-3; D gene ambiguous. The CDR3 spans 13 residues. V lost 5 bases, J lost 1 base, and 6 bases lay in between. Per the germline V gene, CDR1 is SGHVS and CDR2 is FNYEAQ. The CDR3: CASSPRSGNTIYF. Written as DNA, the CDR3 is TGTGCCAGCAGCCCCCGATCTGGAAACACCATATATTTT.

This clone was counted a few times. The J gene is TRBJ1-1, the V gene TRBV9; TRBD1 might be the D (6 bases). Germline V gene lookup returns CDR1 SGDLS and CDR2 YYNGEE. V gave up 3 bases and J gave up 5 bases, with 11 bases separating them. There are 13 residues in the CDR3. The CDR3 region is CASSAFQGTEAFF. The CDR3, as DNA: TGTGCCAGCAGCGCCTTTCAGGGGACTGAAGCTTTCTTT.

This chain links TRBV4-1 with TRBJ1-2, with D hard to call. The CDR3 totals 14 residues. V lost 0 bases and J 2 bases, leaving 7 bases between the germline ends. Germline assignment: CDR1 MGHRA and CDR2 YSYEKL. This CDR3 is CASSQDPANYGYTF. In DNA form, the CDR3 reads TGCGCCAGCAGCCAAGATCCTGCCAACTATGGCTACACCTTC.

The gene calls are TRBV28 and TRBJ1-4, with D hard to call. Germline assignment: CDR1 MDHEN and CDR2 SYDVKM. The CDR3 runs to 13 residues. V lost 5 bases, J lost 3 bases, and 7 bases lay in between. In DNA, the CDR3 is TGTGCCAGCAGTCCGAGGTCTAATGAAAAACTGTTTTTT. It encodes CASSPRSNEKLFF.

The CDR3 DNA sequence: TGCGCCAGCAGCTTTGGGGGGTCAGCCGGGTACGAGCAGTACTTC. This encodes CASSFGGSAGYEQYF. V and J are TRBV5-1 and TRBJ2-7; TRBD2 might be the D (6 bases). The CDR3 loop spans 15 amino acids. V lost 2 bases and J 4 bases, leaving 16 bases between the germline ends. Germline V gene sequence: CDR1 SGHRS, CDR2 YFSETQ.

This clone was picked up a small number of times. V usage is TRBV7-9 and J usage is TRBJ1-6; the D gene is possibly TRBD1 (6 bases). CDR3 length: 15 amino acids. Between the trimmed V and J ends, which lost 4 bases and 4 bases, there was a span of 11 bases. From germline, CDR1 is SEHNR and CDR2 FQNEAQ (reference sequence). The CDR3 nucleotides read TGTGCCAGCAGCTACAATCAGGGGTATAATTCACCCCTCCACTTT. Its translation is CASSYNQGYNSPLHF.

The chain carries TRBV19 and TRBJ2-7; D is uncertain. Trimming took off 5 bases at V and 7 bases at J, with 21 bases between the two ends. The CDR3 runs 15 residues. Germline CDR1 is LNHDA and CDR2 is SQIVND (reference sequence). Written as DNA, the CDR3 is TGTGCCAGTAGTCCCCGGGCCGCCTCGTTTAGTGAGCAGTACTTC. Amino acids: CASSPRAASFSEQYF.

The chain joins TRBV5-1 to TRBJ2-5; no reliable D call. This CDR3 is 13 amino acids long. Trimming shortened V by 3 bases and J by 5 bases, and 11 bases separated the two germline ends. The germline V gene encodes CDR1 SGHRS and CDR2 YFSETQ. For the CDR3, the DNA is TGCGCCAGCAGCTGGAACCAAGGGGAGACCCAGTACTTC. The encoded protein is CASSWNQGETQYF. The entire variable domain, with the rest obtained from reference TRBV5-1 and TRBJ2-5, is as follows: KAGVTQTPRYLIKTRGQQVTLSCSPISGHRSVSWYQQTPGQGLQFLFEYFSETQRNKGNFPGRFSGRQFSNSRSEMNVSTLELGDSALYLCASSWNQGETQYFGPGTRLLVL.

This chain connects TRBV7-8 to TRBJ2-7, with 7 bases identical to TRBD2. CDR3 length equals 11 residues. V lost 5 bases to trimming and J lost 7 bases; unmatched junction nucleotides: 2. Germline CDR1 reads SGHVS; CDR2 reads FQNEAQ. CDR3 residues: CASSAGREQYF. DNA for the CDR3: TGTGCCAGCAGCGCCGGGAGGGAGCAGTACTTC.

CDR3 in amino acids: CASRQQGYTGELFF. Here the CDR3 DNA reads TGTGCCAGCAGACAACAGGGCTACACCGGGGAGCTGTTTTTT. The chain combines TRBV6-5 with TRBJ2-2; TRBD1 might be the D (6 bases). The CDR3 contains 14 residues. Germline V CDR1 and CDR2: MNHEY, SVGAGI. The V end lost 6 bases, the J end lost 3 bases, and 11 bases lay between the germline ends.

The rearrangement uses TRBV30 and TRBJ2-1; unclear D gene. Germline CDR1 reads GTSNPN; CDR2 reads SVGIG (reference sequence). Trimming shortened V by 3 bases and J by 7 bases, and 16 bases separated the two germline ends. This CDR3 comprises 14 residues. The CDR3 sequence is CAWSLGSPRNEQFF. The DNA of the CDR3 is TGTGCCTGGAGCCTGGGGTCCCCTCGAAATGAGCAGTTCTTC.

The CDR3 loop reads CASSGTSRDTGELFF. The CDR3 nucleotides read TGTGCCAGCAGCGGGACTAGCCGGGACACCGGGGAGCTGTTTTTT. The chain links TRBV2 to TRBJ2-2, with 9 nucleotides matching TRBD2. Germline CDR1 and CDR2: SNHLY and FYNNEI. The trim removed 6 bases at V and 3 bases at J, leaving 5 bases unmatched. The CDR3 extends over 15 amino acids.

The chain joins TRBV6-6 to TRBJ1-1, with a possible D match to TRBD1 (6 bases). The CDR3 extends over 13 amino acids. V lost 7 bases to trimming and J lost 1 base, with 10 bases between them. CDR1 MNHNY and CDR2 SVGAGI come from the germline V gene (reference sequence). For the CDR3, the DNA is TGTGCCAGCACCCGACAGGCGAACACTGAAGCTTTCTTT. It is translated as CASTRQANTEAFF.

This clone was seen once. This chain links TRBV6-1 with TRBJ1-3; D not certain. V was shortened by 2 bases and J by 4 bases, with 9 bases between the two germline ends. Germline assignment: CDR1 MNHNS and CDR2 SASEGT. This CDR3 has 14 residues. CDR3 region: CASSEMAGGNTIYF. CDR3 DNA sequence: TGTGCCAGCAGTGAAATGGCGGGGGGAAACACCATATATTTT.

The CDR3 bases are TGCGCCAGCAGTGAGACCAGGGGTTTTAATTCACCCCTCCACTTT. Protein: CASSETRGFNSPLHF. This chain links TRBV10-1 with TRBJ1-6; a weak D match, TRBD1 (6 bases). The CDR3 extends over 15 amino acids. With 2 bases removed from V and 6 bases from J, the gap between germline ends came to 11 bases. Germline lookup yields CDR1 WNHNN and CDR2 SYGVQD (reference sequence).

The genes are TRBV9 and TRBJ2-2; TRBD1 might be the D (5 bases). The germline CDR1 and CDR2 sequences are SGDLS and YYNGEE. Trimming took 0 bases from V and 5 from J, leaving 8 bases between them. CDR3 length: 14 amino acids. Here the CDR3 reads CASSVGAGTGELFF. The CDR3 DNA reads as TGTGCCAGCAGCGTAGGAGCAGGGACCGGGGAGCTGTTTTTT.

As DNA, the CDR3 is TGTGCCTGGAGTCGGGGTAATGGTCAGCCCCAGCATTTT. Amino acids: CAWSRGNGQPQHF. The chain is built from TRBV30 and TRBJ1-5; no firm D call. The CDR3 is 13 residues long. The germline V gene encodes CDR1 GTSNPN and CDR2 SVGIG (reference sequence). Trimming pared 2 bases from V and 6 bases from J, leaving 11 bases between. The full variable domain, with the rest looked up from reference TRBV30 and TRBJ1-5, is SQTIHQWPATLVQPVGSPLSLECTVEGTSNPNLYWYRQAAGRGLQLLFYSVGIGQISSEVPQNLSASRPQDRQFILSSKKLLLSDSGFYLCAWSRGNGQPQHFGDGTRLSIL.

V and J are TRBV7-9 and TRBJ2-3; 7 nucleotides line up with TRBD1. CDR1 SEHNR and CDR2 FQNEAQ come from the germline V gene (reference sequence). This CDR3 has 15 residues. Trimming cost V 1 base and J 3 bases; bases outside gene matches: 4. DNA of the CDR3: TGTGCCAGCAGCTTAGGCGAGGGGGCAACAGATACGCAGTATTTT. This codes for CASSLGEGATDTQYF.

This chain connects TRBV30 to TRBJ2-5; 9 bases agree with TRBD1. Germline CDR1 GTSNPN, CDR2 SVGIG (reference sequence). The CDR3 sequence is 14 residues long. V shed 4 bases and J 0 bases; nucleotides not matched to a gene: 3. The CDR3 DNA reads as TGTGCCTGGATACGACAGGGGGACCAAGAGACCCAGTACTTC. This sequence encodes CAWIRQGDQETQYF.

The J gene is TRBJ1-6, the V gene TRBV5-6, with D unclear. Germline CDR1 is SGHDT and CDR2 is YYEEEE. The CDR3 length is 14 residues. The V end lost 0 bases, the J end lost 14 bases, and 15 bases lay between the germline ends. For the CDR3, the DNA is TGTGCCAGCAGCTTGGACCCCCAGGCAATTGCCCTCCACTTT. The encoded protein is CASSLDPQAIALHF.

This clone was counted a few times. The rearrangement links TRBV10-3 to TRBJ1-5; no clear D gene. The CDR3 is 12 amino acids. Trimming removed 3 bases at V and 6 bases at J, with 6 bases between. Germline V gene data show CDR1 as ENHRY and CDR2 as SYGVKD. CDR3: CAISEDVQPQHF. The CDR3 DNA reads as TGTGCCATCAGTGAAGACGTTCAGCCCCAGCATTTT.

The count of this clone is one. The V call is TRBV5-1, the J call TRBJ1-4; D unclear. The CDR3 sequence is 15 residues long. CDR1 SGHRS and CDR2 YFSETQ come from the germline V gene. Trimming left V 2 bases short and J 0 bases short, with 8 bases between. CDR3 sequence (DNA): TGCGCCAGCAGCTTCGGACCTTCAACTAATGAAAAACTGTTTTTT. Its protein is CASSFGPSTNEKLFF.

The chain recombines TRBV27 with TRBJ2-6; 7 bases align to TRBD1. Germline lookup yields CDR1 MNHEY and CDR2 SMNVEV (reference sequence). After removal of 6 bases from V and 0 bases from J, the junction contained 14 bases not matched to a gene. The CDR3 sequence is 19 residues long. For the CDR3, the DNA is TGTGCCAGCAGGGACCTAGGGACAGATGTACACTCTGGGGCCAACGTCCTGACTTTC. Its protein is CASRDLGTDVHSGANVLTF.

This clone was counted a few times. This chain joins TRBV30 and TRBJ1-3; no reliable D call. V dropped 4 bases and J dropped 4 bases, with 8 bases sitting between them. This CDR3 spans 12 amino acids. Germline lookup yields CDR1 GTSNPN and CDR2 SVGIG (reference sequence). This chain's CDR3 is CAWKALGNTIYF. The CDR3 nucleotides read TGTGCCTGGAAAGCCCTCGGAAACACCATATATTTT.

The gene calls are TRBV11-2 and TRBJ1-1; D uncertain. Germline CDR1 and CDR2: SGHAT and FQNNGV. V dropped 2 bases and J dropped 1 base, with 14 bases sitting between them. This CDR3 region has 16 residues. The CDR3 sequence is CASSLLGQSKNTEAFF. Here the CDR3 DNA reads TGTGCCAGCAGCTTACTGGGCCAGTCAAAGAACACTGAAGCTTTCTTT. The variable domain in full, completed from reference TRBV11-2 and TRBJ1-1, reads EAGVAQSPRYKIIEKRQSVAFWCNPISGHATLYWYQQILGQGPKLLIQFQNNGVVDDSQLPKDRFSAERLKGVDSTLKIQPAKLEDSAVYLCASSLLGQSKNTEAFFGQGTRLTVV.

The rearrangement links TRBV11-2 to TRBJ2-7; no clear D. CDR3 length: 14 residues. Germline-derived CDR1 and CDR2 are SGHAT and FQNNGV. V dropped 1 base and J dropped 5 bases, with 12 bases sitting between them. CDR3 in DNA: TGTGCCAGCAGCTTAGTACCAGGATACAACGAGCAGTACTTC. Protein sequence: CASSLVPGYNEQYF.

This clone was observed a handful of times. The chain combines TRBV28 with TRBJ2-7; the D is unclear. Germline CDR1 is MDHEN and CDR2 is SYDVKM. The CDR3 loop spans 15 amino acids. Trimming shortened V by 5 bases and J by 5 bases, and 19 bases separated the two germline ends. CDR3 loop: CASSLTGSQSHEQYF. CDR3 DNA: TGTGCCAGCAGTCTGACCGGGTCCCAGTCCCACGAGCAGTACTTC.

The sample holds a few counts of this clone. The gene calls are TRBV4-1 and TRBJ2-1; D is unclear. Germline V gene lookup returns CDR1 MGHRA and CDR2 YSYEKL. The ends were cut back, 4 bases at V and 5 bases at J, with 15 bases in the middle. The CDR3 contains 15 residues. The chain's CDR3 is CASSPLQSVHNEQFF. In DNA, the CDR3 is TGCGCCAGCAGCCCCCTGCAATCAGTTCACAATGAGCAGTTCTTC.

The V call is TRBV19, the J call TRBJ2-7, with D perhaps assigned TRBD1 or TRBD2 (5 bases each). The CDR3 loop spans 13 amino acids. The V and J ends lost 8 bases and 1 base respectively, with 12 bases between them. CDR1 is LNHDA, CDR2 SQIVND, per germline (reference sequence). The CDR3 nucleotides read TGTGCCAGTTCTGGGGGTCGGTCCTACGAGCAGTACTTC. As protein: CASSGGRSYEQYF.

The rearrangement links TRBV6-6 to TRBJ1-4; maybe TRBD1 (6 bases). V was clipped by 2 bases and J by 8 bases, with 12 bases between them. The germline V gene has CDR1 MNHNY and CDR2 SVGAGI (reference sequence). The CDR3 covers 14 residues. The CDR3 loop is CASSYAGAFEKLFF. DNA for the CDR3: TGTGCCAGCAGTTACGCAGGGGCCTTCGAAAAACTGTTTTTT.

V gene TRBV5-1 combines with J gene TRBJ2-7, with 11 bases aligning to TRBD1. The length of the CDR3 is 16 residues. Germline-derived CDR1 and CDR2 are SGHRS and YFSETQ. Germline trimming cut 7 bases from V and 2 bases from J; bases unmatched to any gene: 11. This chain's CDR3 is CASRRGGTGGPYEQYF. The CDR3 coding sequence is TGCGCCAGCCGGAGGGGAGGGACAGGGGGACCCTACGAGCAGTACTTC. Full variable domain (outside the CDR3, taken from reference TRBV5-1 and TRBJ2-7): KAGVTQTPRYLIKTRGQQVTLSCSPISGHRSVSWYQQTPGQGLQFLFEYFSETQRNKGNFPGRFSGRQFSNSRSEMNVSTLELGDSALYLCASRRGGTGGPYEQYFGPGTRLTVT.